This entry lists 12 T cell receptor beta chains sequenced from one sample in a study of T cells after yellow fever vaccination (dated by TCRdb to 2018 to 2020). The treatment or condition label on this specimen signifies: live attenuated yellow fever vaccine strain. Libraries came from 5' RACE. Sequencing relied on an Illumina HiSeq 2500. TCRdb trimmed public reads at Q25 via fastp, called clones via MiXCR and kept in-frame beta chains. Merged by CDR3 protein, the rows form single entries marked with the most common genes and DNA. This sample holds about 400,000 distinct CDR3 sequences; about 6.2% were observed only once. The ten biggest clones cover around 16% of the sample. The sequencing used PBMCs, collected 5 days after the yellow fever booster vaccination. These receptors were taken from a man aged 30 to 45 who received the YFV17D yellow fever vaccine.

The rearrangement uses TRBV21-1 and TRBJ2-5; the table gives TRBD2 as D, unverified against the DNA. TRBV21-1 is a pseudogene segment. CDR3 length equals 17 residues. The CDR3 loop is CASSKAGPCFIGETQYF. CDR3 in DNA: TGTGCCAGCAGCAAAGCGGGCCCTTGCTTTATCGGGGAGACCCAGTACTTC.

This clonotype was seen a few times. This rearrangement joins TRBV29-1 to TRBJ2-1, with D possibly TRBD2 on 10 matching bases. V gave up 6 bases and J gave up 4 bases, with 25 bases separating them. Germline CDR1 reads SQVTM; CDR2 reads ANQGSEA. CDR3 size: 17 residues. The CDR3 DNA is TGCAGCGTGGGGACAGGGCGGGCTAGCGGGAGATACAATGAGCAGTTCTTC. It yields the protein CSVGTGRASGRYNEQFF.

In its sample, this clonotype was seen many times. CDR3 amino acids: CASSDMGAGETQYF. CDR3 coding DNA: TGTGCCAGCAGTGATATGGGAGCCGGAGAGACCCAGTACTTC. The chain employs TRBV2 and TRBJ2-5, with D possibly being TRBD2 (5 bases). The CDR3 is 14 amino acids. With 3 bases removed from V and 4 bases from J, the gap between germline ends came to 12 bases. Germline loops: CDR1 SNHLY, CDR2 FYNNEI.

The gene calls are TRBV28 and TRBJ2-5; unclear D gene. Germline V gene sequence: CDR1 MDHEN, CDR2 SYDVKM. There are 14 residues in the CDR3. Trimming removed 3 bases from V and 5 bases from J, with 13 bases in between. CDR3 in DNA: TGTGCCAGCAGTTTCCTGACCAGAGGCGAGACCCAGTACTTC. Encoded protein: CASSFLTRGETQYF. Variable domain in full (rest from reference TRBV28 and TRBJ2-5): DVKVTQSSRYLVKRTGEKVFLECVQDMDHENMFWYRQDPGLGLRLIYFSYDVKMKEKGDIPEGYSVSREKKERFSLILESASTNQTSMYLCASSFLTRGETQYFGPGTRLLVL.

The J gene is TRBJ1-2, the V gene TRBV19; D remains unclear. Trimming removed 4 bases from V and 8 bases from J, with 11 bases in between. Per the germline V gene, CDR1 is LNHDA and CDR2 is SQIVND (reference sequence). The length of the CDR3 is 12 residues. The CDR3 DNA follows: TGTGCCAGTAGTAGCGACATCCGAGGCTACACCTTC. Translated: CASSSDIRGYTF.

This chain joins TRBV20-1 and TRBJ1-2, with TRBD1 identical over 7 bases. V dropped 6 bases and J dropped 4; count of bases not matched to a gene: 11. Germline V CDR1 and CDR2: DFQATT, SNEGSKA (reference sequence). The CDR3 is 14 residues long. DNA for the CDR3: TGCAGTGCGACAGGGTACGGCCTTGGCTATGGCTACACCTTC. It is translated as CSATGYGLGYGYTF.

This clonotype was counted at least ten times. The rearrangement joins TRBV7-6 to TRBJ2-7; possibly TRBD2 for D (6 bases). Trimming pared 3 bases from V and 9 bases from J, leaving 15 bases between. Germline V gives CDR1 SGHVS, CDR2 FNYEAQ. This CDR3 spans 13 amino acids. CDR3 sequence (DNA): TGTGCCAGCAGCTTTAGCGGAGATGGGCGGCAGTACTTC. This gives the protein CASSFSGDGRQYF. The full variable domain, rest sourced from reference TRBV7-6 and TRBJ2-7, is GAGVSQSPRYKVTKRGQDVALRCDPISGHVSLYWYRQALGQGPEFLTYFNYEAQQDKSGLPNDRFSAERPEGSISTLTIQRTEQRDSAMYRCASSFSGDGRQYFGPGTRLTVT.

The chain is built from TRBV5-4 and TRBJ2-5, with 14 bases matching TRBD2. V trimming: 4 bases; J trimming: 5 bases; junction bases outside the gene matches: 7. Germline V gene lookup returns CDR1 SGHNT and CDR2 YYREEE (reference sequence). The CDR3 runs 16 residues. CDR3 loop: CASSKGLAGAGETQYF. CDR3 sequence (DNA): TGTGCCAGCAGCAAGGGACTAGCGGGAGCAGGCGAGACCCAGTACTTC.

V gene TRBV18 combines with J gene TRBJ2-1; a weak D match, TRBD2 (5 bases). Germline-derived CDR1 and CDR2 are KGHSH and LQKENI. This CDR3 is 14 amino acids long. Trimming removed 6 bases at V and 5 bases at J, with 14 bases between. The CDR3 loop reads CASSFRGQDNEQFF. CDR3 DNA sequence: TGTGCCAGCTCCTTCCGAGGGCAGGACAATGAGCAGTTCTTC.

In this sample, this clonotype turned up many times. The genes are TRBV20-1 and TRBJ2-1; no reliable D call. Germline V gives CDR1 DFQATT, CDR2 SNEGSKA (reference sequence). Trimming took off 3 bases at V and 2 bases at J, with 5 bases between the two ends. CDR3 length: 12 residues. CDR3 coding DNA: TGCAGTGCTAGCGGCCCCTACAATGAGCAGTTCTTC. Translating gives CSASGPYNEQFF.

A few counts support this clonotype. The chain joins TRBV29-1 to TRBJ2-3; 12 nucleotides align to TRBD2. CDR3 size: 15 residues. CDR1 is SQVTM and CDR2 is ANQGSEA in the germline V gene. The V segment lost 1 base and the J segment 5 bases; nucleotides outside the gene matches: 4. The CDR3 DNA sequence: TGCAGCGTTGAAGGAGCTAGCGGGAGGGTAGATACGCAGTATTTT. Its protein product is CSVEGASGRVDTQYF.

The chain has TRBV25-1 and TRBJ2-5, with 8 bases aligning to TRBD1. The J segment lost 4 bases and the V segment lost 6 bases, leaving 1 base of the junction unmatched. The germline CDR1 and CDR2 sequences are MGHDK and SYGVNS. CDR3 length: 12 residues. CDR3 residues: CASRTGVETQYF. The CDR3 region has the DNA TGTGCCAGCAGGACAGGGGTAGAGACCCAGTACTTC.